The 26 T cell receptor beta chains below were found in one sample sequenced in a study of blood T cell repertoires in COVID-19. Here immunoSEQ multiplex PCR was the method, and the copy in TCRdb shows in-frame clones only, minus some. The sample has over 75,000 clones; roughly four fifths are singletons. What was sequenced was peripheral blood. All receptors derive from a woman aged 80 or older with acute or convalescent COVID-19.

This clone was recorded once. The rearrangement uses TRBV4-2 and TRBJ1-1; D is possibly TRBD1 (5 bases). Germline V gives CDR1 LGHNA, CDR2 YNFKEQ. This CDR3 contains 16 residues. Between the trimmed V and J ends, which lost 1 base and 4 bases, there was a span of 16 bases. CDR3 loop: CASSQGFGGESTEAFF. In nucleotides, the CDR3 is TGTGCCAGCAGCCAAGGTTTTGGGGGGGAGAGCACTGAAGCTTTCTTT.

V usage is TRBV19 and J usage is TRBJ1-1; 7 nucleotides line up with TRBD1. The CDR3 sequence is 15 residues long. Germline lookup yields CDR1 LNHDA and CDR2 SQIVND (reference sequence). Trimming took 7 bases from V and 0 from J; bases not matched to a gene: 8. In nucleotides, the CDR3 is TGTGCCAGTACCATGGAGGGGGCGATGAACACTGAAGCTTTCTTT. Protein product: CASTMEGAMNTEAFF.

The chain uses TRBV7-2 and TRBJ1-6, with D possibly being TRBD1 (5 bases). The CDR3 runs to 14 residues. Deletions cut 1 base from V and 7 bases from J, with 8 bases between. Germline CDR1 is SGHTA and CDR2 is FQGNSA. The CDR3 loop is CASSLGQWNSPLHF. The CDR3 region has the DNA TGTGCCAGCAGCTTAGGACAGTGGAATTCACCCCTCCACTTT. Supplemented by reference TRBV7-2 and TRBJ1-6, the full variable domain reads GAGVSQSPSNKVTEKGKDVELRCDPISGHTALYWYRQSLGQGLEFLIYFQGNSAPDKSGLPSDRFSAERTGGSVSTLTIQRTQQEDSAVYLCASSLGQWNSPLHFGNGTRLTVT.

The chain is built from TRBV5-1 and TRBJ2-5; the match to TRBD1 covers 7 bases. The CDR3 is made up of 19 amino acids. The J segment lost 10 bases and the V segment lost 0 bases, leaving 24 bases of the junction unmatched. Germline V lookup: CDR1 SGHRS, CDR2 YFSETQ. Written as DNA, the CDR3 is TGCGCCAGCAGCTTGGATCCTTCCCGCGTACGTAGCCTGACAGGGAACCAGTACTTC. It specifies CASSLDPSRVRSLTGNQYF.

V and J are TRBV28 and TRBJ1-4; D uncertain. CDR3 length equals 15 residues. Germline V gives CDR1 MDHEN, CDR2 SYDVKM. V lost 5 bases to trimming and J lost 5 bases, with 15 bases between them. The CDR3 is CASSILYGGNEKLFF. In nucleotides, the CDR3 is TGTGCCAGCAGTATCCTTTACGGAGGAAATGAAAAACTGTTTTTT.

This chain connects TRBV5-4 to TRBJ2-7; possibly TRBD2 for D (6 bases). Germline V lookup: CDR1 SGHNT, CDR2 YYREEE (reference sequence). There are 13 residues in the CDR3. V was clipped by 4 bases and J by 3 bases, with 11 bases between them. CDR3 in amino acids: CASSPEGYYEQYF. CDR3 sequence (DNA): TGTGCCAGCAGCCCGGAGGGTTACTACGAGCAGTACTTC.

This chain uses TRBV27 with TRBJ1-1; D gene uncertain. Germline CDR1 is MNHEY and CDR2 is SMNVEV (reference sequence). The CDR3 has 13 residues. The V gene lost 3 bases and the J gene lost 1 base, with 6 bases spanning the gap. The CDR3 here is CASSLRENTEAFF. CDR3 in DNA: TGTGCCAGCAGTTTGAGGGAGAACACTGAAGCTTTCTTT.

The chain employs TRBV24-1 and TRBJ2-1, with TRBD1 as a possible D gene (6 bases). Germline V lookup: CDR1 KGHDR, CDR2 SFDVKD. V lost 0 bases and J 8 bases, leaving 16 bases between the germline ends. The CDR3 loop spans 16 amino acids. The CDR3 DNA reads TGTGCCACCAGTGATTTGGTGGGGGCGCGAAGGGATGAGCAGTTCTTC. It is translated as CATSDLVGARRDEQFF.

The chain combines TRBV28 with TRBJ2-2, with D hard to call. V shed 10 bases and J shed 5 bases, with 8 bases lying between them. CDR3 size: 11 residues. CDR1 and CDR2 (germline): MDHEN, SYDVKM. CDR3 coding DNA: TGTGCCATCGGGTGGACCGGGGAGCTGTTTTTT. It translates to CAIGWTGELFF.

The CDR3 DNA follows: TGCGCCAGCAGCTTGGTTTCTCTGGGAGAGAACACTGAAGCTTTCTTT. Protein product: CASSLVSLGENTEAFF. The chain carries TRBV5-1 and TRBJ1-1; D not certain. The V end lost 0 bases, the J end lost 1 base, and 13 bases lay between the germline ends. Germline CDR1 SGHRS, CDR2 YFSETQ. The CDR3 contains 16 residues.

V usage is TRBV7-9 and J usage is TRBJ2-5; 10 nucleotides match TRBD2. In germline, CDR1 is SEHNR, CDR2 FQNEAQ (reference sequence). Trimming at V came to 0 bases and at J to 5 bases, leaving 6 bases not matched to a gene. CDR3 length: 16 residues. The DNA of the CDR3 is TGTGCCAGCAGCTTAGCGGGGACTAGCGAGGGTGAGACCCAGTACTTC. It is translated as CASSLAGTSEGETQYF.

The chain carries TRBV2 and TRBJ1-6; D is unclear. The ends were cut back, 6 bases at V and 0 bases at J, with 15 bases in the middle. The length of the CDR3 is 17 residues. Germline assignment: CDR1 SNHLY and CDR2 FYNNEI. Written as DNA, the CDR3 is TGTGCCAGCAGGCCTTCTGAACAGAGCTCCTATAATTCACCCCTCCACTTT. Amino acids: CASRPSEQSSYNSPLHF.

This chain connects TRBV7-3 to TRBJ2-4; TRBD1 matches at 9 bases. This CDR3 has 15 amino acids. Germline lookup yields CDR1 SGHTA and CDR2 FQGTGA. Trimming cost V 5 bases and J 2 bases; bases outside gene matches: 4. Here the CDR3 DNA reads TGTGCCAGCAGCCCTGGGACAGGGACCAAAAACATTCAGTACTTC. Its protein is CASSPGTGTKNIQYF.

V and J are TRBV19 and TRBJ1-5; D is undetermined. The V end lost 6 bases, the J end lost 5 bases, and 20 bases lay between the germline ends. Germline-derived CDR1 and CDR2 are LNHDA and SQIVND (reference sequence). The CDR3 contains 16 residues. The CDR3 coding sequence is TGTGCCAGTAGAGTGGCCCCTAAGGCGGGTTATCAGCCCCAGCATTTT. Amino acid sequence: CASRVAPKAGYQPQHF. The whole variable domain, remainder taken from reference TRBV19 and TRBJ1-5, is DGGITQSPKYLFRKEGQNVTLSCEQNLNHDAMYWYRQDPGQGLRLIYYSQIVNDFQKGDIAEGYSVSREKKESFPLTVTSAQKNPTAFYLCASRVAPKAGYQPQHFGDGTRLSIL.

The J gene is TRBJ1-1, the V gene TRBV6-5; D is undetermined. CDR1 is MNHEY, CDR2 SVGAGI, per germline. The V gene lost 4 bases and the J gene lost 1 base, with 13 bases spanning the gap. CDR3 length equals 15 residues. The CDR3 loop reads CASSSSSSPNTEAFF. CDR3 DNA: TGTGCCAGCAGTTCTAGCTCCTCACCGAACACTGAAGCTTTCTTT.

J is TRBJ1-5 and V is TRBV5-5; 8 bases match TRBD1. CDR1 and CDR2 (germline): SGHKS, YYEKEE (reference sequence). V was clipped by 4 bases and J by 8 bases; unmatched bases: 2. The CDR3 loop spans 12 amino acids. The CDR3: CASSTTGEPQHF. The CDR3 DNA sequence: TGTGCCAGCAGCACGACAGGGGAGCCCCAGCATTTT. The variable domain in full, completed from reference TRBV5-5 and TRBJ1-5, reads DAGVTQSPTHLIKTRGQQVTLRCSPISGHKSVSWYQQVLGQGPQFIFQYYEKEERGRGNFPDRFSARQFPNYSSELNVNALLLGDSALYLCASSTTGEPQHFGDGTRLSIL.

The chain joins TRBV4-2 to TRBJ2-3; 13 positions agree with TRBD2. The length of the CDR3 is 19 residues. The germline V gene encodes CDR1 LGHNA and CDR2 YNFKEQ. V was clipped by 0 bases and J by 1 base; unmatched bases: 7. DNA of the CDR3: TGTGCCAGCAGCCAAGATCAACTAGCGGGGGGGCCTGGCACAGATACGCAGTATTTT. It specifies CASSQDQLAGGPGTDTQYF.

The chain carries TRBV3-1 (or the pseudogene TRBV3-2) and TRBJ2-3; a weak D match, TRBD2 (5 bases). Between the trimmed V and J ends, which lost 0 bases and 7 bases, there was a span of 17 bases. This CDR3 contains 16 residues. Germline-derived CDR1 and CDR2 are LGHDT and YNNKEL (reference sequence). CDR3 in DNA: TGTGCCAGCAGCCAAGATCAAGGAGGTCCCGGAAATACGCAGTATTTT. As protein: CASSQDQGGPGNTQYF.

This chain connects TRBV19 to TRBJ2-1; 7 nucleotides line up with TRBD2. After removal of 5 bases from V and 0 bases from J, the junction contained 7 bases not matched to a gene. This CDR3 region has 16 residues. Germline CDR1 reads LNHDA; CDR2 reads SQIVND (reference sequence). The chain's CDR3 is CASSGRGRFSYNEQFF. The CDR3, as DNA: TGTGCCAGTAGTGGCCGCGGGAGATTCTCCTACAATGAGCAGTTCTTC.

This clone was detected ten times or more. The rearrangement joins TRBV19 to TRBJ2-3; 8 nucleotides agree with TRBD1. The V gene end was trimmed by 6 bases and the J gene end by 1 base; junction bases not matched to a gene: 9. Germline V gives CDR1 LNHDA, CDR2 SQIVND (reference sequence). The CDR3 has 16 residues. As DNA, the CDR3 is TGTGCCAGTAGACGCACACCGGGACAGGGCACAGATACGCAGTATTTT. Protein: CASRRTPGQGTDTQYF. Using reference TRBV19 and TRBJ2-3 for the parts outside the CDR3, the full variable domain is DGGITQSPKYLFRKEGQNVTLSCEQNLNHDAMYWYRQDPGQGLRLIYYSQIVNDFQKGDIAEGYSVSREKKESFPLTVTSAQKNPTAFYLCASRRTPGQGTDTQYFGPGTRLTVL.

This chain joins TRBV20-1 and TRBJ2-5; maybe TRBD2 (7 bases). This CDR3 contains 13 residues. Germline assignment: CDR1 DFQATT and CDR2 SNEGSKA (reference sequence). V was pared by 3 bases and J by 1 base, with 9 bases between. Here the CDR3 reads CSASRGAQETQYF. The DNA of the CDR3 is TGCAGTGCTAGTCGGGGGGCCCAAGAGACCCAGTACTTC.

V gene TRBV28 combines with J gene TRBJ1-2; 7 positions agree with TRBD1. V was pared by 9 bases and J by 5 bases, with 9 bases of the junction left unmatched. The CDR3 consists of 13 residues. Germline loops: CDR1 MDHEN, CDR2 SYDVKM. The CDR3 loop reads CASPPGQPYGYTF. Here the CDR3 DNA reads TGTGCCAGTCCCCCGGGACAGCCTTATGGCTACACCTTC.

The chain employs TRBV19 and TRBJ2-7, with 7 positions matching TRBD1. The germline gives CDR1 LNHDA, CDR2 SQIVND (reference sequence). V trimming: 5 bases; J trimming: 2 bases; junction bases outside the gene matches: 6. CDR3 length: 14 amino acids. CDR3 region: CASSFRDSAYEQYF. The DNA of the CDR3 is TGTGCCAGTAGTTTCCGGGACAGTGCCTACGAGCAGTACTTC. The full variable domain, with the rest looked up from reference TRBV19 and TRBJ2-7, is DGGITQSPKYLFRKEGQNVTLSCEQNLNHDAMYWYRQDPGQGLRLIYYSQIVNDFQKGDIAEGYSVSREKKESFPLTVTSAQKNPTAFYLCASSFRDSAYEQYFGPGTRLTVT.

The chain carries TRBV10-1 and TRBJ2-7; D is perhaps TRBD1 (6 bases). Germline assignment: CDR1 WNHNN and CDR2 SYGVQD (reference sequence). CDR3 size: 14 residues. V was cut by 2 bases and J by 5 bases, with 13 bases left in between. CDR3 amino acids: CASSERAGVDEQYF. In DNA, the CDR3 is TGCGCCAGCAGTGAGAGGGCAGGGGTGGACGAGCAGTACTTC.

The CDR3 protein is CASSQAQLIGGRLKNIQYF. CDR3 in DNA: TGTGCCAGCAGCCAAGCCCAATTGATCGGGGGGCGCCTCAAAAACATTCAGTACTTC. The chain is built from TRBV3-1 (or the pseudogene TRBV3-2) and TRBJ2-4; D might be TRBD2 (7 bases). The germline gives CDR1 LGHDT, CDR2 YNNKEL (reference sequence). This CDR3 spans 19 amino acids. V lost 1 base and J 3 bases, leaving 22 bases between the germline ends.

The chain links TRBV5-8 to TRBJ1-2, with a weak D call TRBD1 (5 bases). The germline V gene encodes CDR1 SGHTS and CDR2 YDEGEE. The CDR3 length is 15 residues. The ends were cut back, 2 bases at V and 0 bases at J, with 11 bases in the middle. The CDR3: CASSFPGHPNYGYTF. In nucleotides, the CDR3 is TGTGCCAGCAGCTTCCCTGGACACCCTAACTATGGCTACACCTTC.